Listed here are 27 T cell receptor beta chains from one sample, sequenced in a study of metastatic and nonmetastatic thyroid tumors (dated by TCRdb to 2018 to 2021). The library was produced with PCR. The sequencer listed for this sample is Illumina HiSeq 4000. The public reads were run again by TCRdb, first through fastp at Q25 and then through MiXCR, and only productive beta chains were kept. The sample yields roughly 16,000 clones; roughly 26% were counted once. The top ten clonotypes cover 8.5% to 12% of the sample. Before undergoing thyroid surgery, none of the patients had been given any kind of treatment. The sequenced material came from adjacent normal tissue. The origin of the receptors is a female donor with papillary thyroid cancer or a benign thyroid nodule (not recorded which). Some clones in this sample may be carry-over from other donors' samples.

In its sample, this clone was seen a few times. The V call is TRBV6-1, the J call TRBJ2-2; possible D gene TRBD2, 7 bases. The germline CDR1 and CDR2 sequences are MNHNS and SASEGT. V lost 2 bases and J 8 bases, leaving 15 bases between the germline ends. The CDR3 runs to 15 residues. The CDR3 DNA follows: TGTGCCAGCAGTGAATCCCCGGGGGGCCGGGGGGAGCTGTTTTTT. Encoded protein: CASSESPGGRGELFF.

The chain has TRBV6-1 and TRBJ2-7, with D hard to call. The CDR3 is 13 amino acids. Per the germline V gene, CDR1 is MNHNS and CDR2 is SASEGT. V shed 2 bases and J shed 1 base, with 6 bases lying between them. The CDR3 protein is CASSERNSYEQYF. In DNA, the CDR3 is TGTGCCAGCAGTGAAAGAAATTCCTACGAGCAGTACTTC.

This clone showed up just a few times. The CDR3 region has the DNA TGCAGTGCTAGAGACCCAAGGGACAGCGAGGGAACTGAAGCTTTCTTT. Amino acid sequence: CSARDPRDSEGTEAFF. J is TRBJ1-1 and V is TRBV20-1, with 7 bases lining up with TRBD1. The ends lost 0 bases at V and 5 bases at J; junction bases unmatched: 12. This CDR3 region has 16 residues. Germline CDR1 DFQATT, CDR2 SNEGSKA (reference sequence).

This sequence joins TRBV20-1 and TRBJ2-2; a possible D gene is TRBD1 (6 bases). The CDR3 contains 12 residues. The germline V gene encodes CDR1 DFQATT and CDR2 SNEGSKA (reference sequence). With 4 bases removed from V and 7 bases from J, the gap between germline ends came to 10 bases. Written as DNA, the CDR3 is TGCAGTGCTATCCGGGACATCGGGGAGCTGTTTTTT. It specifies CSAIRDIGELFF.

This clone turned up a few times. V and J are TRBV7-3 and TRBJ2-6; D perhaps matches TRBD1 (6 bases). From germline, CDR1 is SGHTA and CDR2 FQGTGA. The ends were cut back, 5 bases at V and 0 bases at J, with 14 bases in the middle. The CDR3 sequence is 17 residues long. The CDR3 region has the DNA TGTGCCAGCAGCCCGAAGACAGGAATCTCTGGGGCCAACGTCCTGACTTTC. It translates to CASSPKTGISGANVLTF.

This clone occurred a few times. This chain joins TRBV19 and TRBJ2-1; 8 positions agree with TRBD2. V dropped 4 bases and J dropped 7; count of bases not matched to a gene: 3. The CDR3 consists of 13 residues. CDR1 is LNHDA and CDR2 is SQIVND in the germline V gene (reference sequence). The CDR3 DNA reads as TGTGCCAGTAGTAAGGCGGGAGGTAATGAGCAGTTCTTC. Amino acids: CASSKAGGNEQFF.

V usage is TRBV18 and J usage is TRBJ1-2; D unresolved. The V and J ends lost 1 base and 8 bases respectively, with 14 bases between them. The CDR3 is made up of 14 amino acids. In germline, CDR1 is KGHSH, CDR2 LQKENI. The CDR3 DNA is TGTGCCAGCTCACCACAAATTGCGAGATTAGGCTACACCTTC. The encoded protein is CASSPQIARLGYTF.

This clone was found a few times. The genes are TRBV5-4 and TRBJ1-2; D is unclear. This CDR3 spans 15 amino acids. The V end was cut by 4 bases, the J end by 6 bases, with 19 bases between. In germline, CDR1 is SGHNT, CDR2 YYREEE (reference sequence). CDR3 nucleotide sequence: TGTGCCAGCAGCCCTCCCGACATGCCCCTCGATGGCTACACCTTC. This gives the protein CASSPPDMPLDGYTF.

This clone was picked up one time. This rearrangement joins TRBV3-1 to TRBJ1-3; 7 nucleotides match TRBD1. The V segment lost 4 bases and the J segment 8 bases; nucleotides outside the gene matches: 8. CDR3 length equals 14 residues. Per germline, CDR1 LGHDT and CDR2 YNNKEL (reference sequence). The CDR3 DNA is TGTGCCAGCAGCCTTGGAGAAGGGGGCCACACCATATATTTT. This translates into CASSLGEGGHTIYF. The whole variable domain, remainder taken from reference TRBV3-1 and TRBJ1-3, is DTAVSQTPKYLVTQMGNDKSIKCEQNLGHDTMYWYKQDSKKFLKIMFSYNNKELIINETVPNRFSPKSPDKAHLNLHINSLELGDSAVYFCASSLGEGGHTIYFGEGSWLTVV.

This clone was counted only a few times. The rearrangement joins TRBV11-2 to TRBJ2-2; 9 bases fit TRBD1. The CDR3 runs to 15 residues. J gave up 4 bases and V 5 bases, and 5 bases lay outside the gene matches. Germline lookup yields CDR1 SGHAT and CDR2 FQNNGV. The CDR3 DNA is TGTGCCAGCAGCCTACAGGGGGCGGGCACCGGGGAGCTGTTTTTT. Its translation: CASSLQGAGTGELFF. Full variable domain (missing parts from reference TRBV11-2 and TRBJ2-2): EAGVAQSPRYKIIEKRQSVAFWCNPISGHATLYWYQQILGQGPKLLIQFQNNGVVDDSQLPKDRFSAERLKGVDSTLKIQPAKLEDSAVYLCASSLQGAGTGELFFGEGSRLTVL.

Comments on this clone: A read error may account for a junction end that differs from germline. The chain employs TRBV6-9 and TRBJ1-1; no definite D call. The CDR3 contains 12 residues. Germline CDR1 MNHGY, CDR2 SVAAGI. For the CDR3, the DNA is TGCGCCAGCACGGGGTTTCCGTCTGAAGCTTTCTTT. As protein: CASTGFPSEAFF.

This clone turned up a few times. The chain employs TRBV29-1 and TRBJ2-3, with D tentatively TRBD1 (5 bases). V shed 5 bases and J shed 3 bases, with 18 bases lying between them. Germline loops: CDR1 SQVTM, CDR2 ANQGSEA. This CDR3 is 15 amino acids long. The CDR3 spells CSVRGQGLRTDTQYF. CDR3 nucleotide sequence: TGCAGCGTTAGGGGTCAGGGATTACGTACAGATACGCAGTATTTT.

This clone appeared a few times. This chain uses TRBV29-1 with TRBJ2-1; 12 nucleotides match TRBD1. The V gene end was trimmed by 2 bases and the J gene end by 6 bases; junction bases not matched to a gene: 5. Germline-derived CDR1 and CDR2 are SQVTM and ANQGSEA. The CDR3 sequence is 15 residues long. In DNA form, the CDR3 reads TGCAGCGTTGAACAAGGGGACAGGGGGCTCAATGAGCAGTTCTTC. It codes for CSVEQGDRGLNEQFF.

This sequence joins TRBV5-6 and TRBJ2-3; perhaps TRBD1 as D (6 bases). V shed 5 bases and J shed 3 bases, with 10 bases lying between them. Per germline, CDR1 SGHDT and CDR2 YYEEEE. The CDR3 is 13 amino acids. The CDR3: CASSLRGTDTQYF. The CDR3 DNA reads as TGTGCCAGCAGTCTCAGGGGAACAGATACGCAGTATTTT.

This clone showed up just once. The V call is TRBV18, the J call TRBJ2-7, with TRBD1 matching over 8 bases. This CDR3 region has 18 residues. In germline, CDR1 is KGHSH, CDR2 LQKENI. After removal of 1 base from V and 4 bases from J, the junction contained 15 bases not matched to a gene. The CDR3 bases are TGTGCCAGCTCACCACTAATGGCCGCCGGGACAGGTCATTACGAGCAGTACTTC. Encoded protein: CASSPLMAAGTGHYEQYF.

This clone is classed as medium-sized (0.01 to 0.1%). V is TRBV2 and J is TRBJ2-1; no clear D. The CDR3 contains 11 residues. The V gene lost 6 bases and the J gene lost 4 bases, with 4 bases spanning the gap. Germline CDR1 SNHLY, CDR2 FYNNEI. The CDR3 bases are TGTGCCAGCAGGCGATACAATGAGCAGTTCTTC. It specifies CASRRYNEQFF.

This clone was seen a few times. The V and J genes are TRBV7-9 and TRBJ1-2, with D hard to call. The CDR3 length is 11 residues. Per the germline V gene, CDR1 is SEHNR and CDR2 is FQNEAQ (reference sequence). Trimming left V 3 bases short and J 6 bases short, with 5 bases between. The CDR3 DNA sequence: TGTGCCAGCAGCTTCTTCGATGGCTACACCTTC. Encoded protein: CASSFFDGYTF.

This clone was counted at least ten times. This rearrangement joins TRBV6-1 to TRBJ1-2, with 10 nucleotides matching TRBD1. There are 17 residues in the CDR3. Per germline, CDR1 MNHNS and CDR2 SASEGT. Trimming at V came to 6 bases and at J to 7 bases, leaving 17 bases not matched to a gene. This chain's CDR3 is CASSHSPKGQGVGGYTF. As DNA, the CDR3 is TGTGCCAGCAGCCACTCACCAAAAGGACAGGGGGTTGGTGGCTACACCTTC.

This chain links TRBV6-4 with TRBJ1-6; D gene uncertain. Germline CDR1 is MRHNA and CDR2 is SNTAGT. V was trimmed by 3 bases and J by 7 bases, leaving 7 bases between them. The CDR3 is 13 amino acids. The CDR3 loop is CASSEEGNSPLHF. The CDR3 nucleotides read TGTGCCAGCAGTGAAGAAGGAAATTCACCCCTCCACTTT.

Only a few counts were recorded for this clone. The V and J genes are TRBV7-9 and TRBJ2-2; D unresolved. This CDR3 has 12 amino acids. V shed 8 bases and J shed 5 bases, with 9 bases lying between them. Germline CDR1 reads SEHNR; CDR2 reads FQNEAQ (reference sequence). The CDR3: CASEAMTGELFF. Written as DNA, the CDR3 is TGTGCCAGCGAGGCTATGACCGGGGAGCTGTTTTTT.

This clone was observed many times. The J gene is TRBJ1-5, the V gene TRBV6-1; 7 bases line up with TRBD1. The CDR3 has 15 amino acids. Losses at the gene ends were 5 bases for V and 3 bases for J; bases not matched to a gene: 7. Germline V lookup: CDR1 MNHNS, CDR2 SASEGT. Here the CDR3 reads CASSPRQGNNQPQHF. The CDR3 coding sequence is TGTGCCAGCAGTCCCCGACAGGGAAACAATCAGCCCCAGCATTTT.

The gene calls are TRBV20-1 and TRBJ2-7; no reliable D call. Per the germline V gene, CDR1 is DFQATT and CDR2 is SNEGSKA (reference sequence). The length of the CDR3 is 17 residues. Trimming stripped 5 bases from V and 0 bases from J, with 23 bases between. As DNA, the CDR3 is TGCAGTGCTCGCCAACGTAGCAGGAAAACCTACTCCTACGAGCAGTACTTC. Amino acid sequence: CSARQRSRKTYSYEQYF.

This clone has just a few counts. The rearrangement links TRBV7-9 to TRBJ2-1; unclear D gene. CDR1 is SEHNR, CDR2 FQNEAQ, per germline (reference sequence). The length of the CDR3 is 11 residues. V was clipped by 0 bases and J by 11 bases, with 5 bases between them. CDR3 residues: CASSLAGKQFF. The DNA for the CDR3 is TGTGCCAGCAGCTTAGCGGGGAAGCAGTTCTTC.

The chain is built from TRBV7-9 and TRBJ2-5, with D possibly being TRBD2 (6 bases). Deletions cut 4 bases from V and 4 bases from J, with 7 bases between. Germline V gene lookup returns CDR1 SEHNR and CDR2 FQNEAQ (reference sequence). This CDR3 has 12 residues. DNA of the CDR3: TGTGCCAGCAGCTGGGACTTAGAGACCCAGTACTTC. Its translation is CASSWDLETQYF. Drawing the rest from reference TRBV7-9 and TRBJ2-5, the complete variable domain is DTGVSQNPRHKITKRGQNVTFRCDPISEHNRLYWYRQTLGQGPEFLTYFQNEAQLEKSRLLSDRFSAERPKGSFSTLEIQRTEQGDSAMYLCASSWDLETQYFGPGTRLLVL.

The CDR3 bases are TGTGCCAGCAGTTTCGGGACTAGCGGGAGTGGCGAGCAGTACTTC. Translated, it gives CASSFGTSGSGEQYF. J is TRBJ2-7 and V is TRBV28, with 14 bases aligning to TRBD2. The CDR3 has 15 amino acids. Germline V gene sequence: CDR1 MDHEN, CDR2 SYDVKM. V trimming: 3 bases; J trimming: 6 bases; junction bases outside the gene matches: 4.

This clone has more than one count but fewer than ten. This chain links TRBV6-1 with TRBJ2-1; D not resolved. Germline CDR1 MNHNS, CDR2 SASEGT. With 7 bases removed from V and 2 bases from J, the gap between germline ends came to 12 bases. This CDR3 is built from 14 residues. The DNA for the CDR3 is TGTGCCAGCATTCCCCCGGTGGCCTACAATGAGCAGTTCTTC. It translates to CASIPPVAYNEQFF.

The V gene is TRBV2, the J gene TRBJ1-5, with D maybe TRBD1 (5 bases). The CDR3 runs to 14 residues. Germline CDR1 is SNHLY and CDR2 is FYNNEI. V gave up 3 bases and J gave up 5 bases, with 11 bases separating them. The CDR3 DNA sequence: TGTGCCAGCAGTGAGGACATCTCCTATCAGCCCCAGCATTTT. This encodes CASSEDISYQPQHF.